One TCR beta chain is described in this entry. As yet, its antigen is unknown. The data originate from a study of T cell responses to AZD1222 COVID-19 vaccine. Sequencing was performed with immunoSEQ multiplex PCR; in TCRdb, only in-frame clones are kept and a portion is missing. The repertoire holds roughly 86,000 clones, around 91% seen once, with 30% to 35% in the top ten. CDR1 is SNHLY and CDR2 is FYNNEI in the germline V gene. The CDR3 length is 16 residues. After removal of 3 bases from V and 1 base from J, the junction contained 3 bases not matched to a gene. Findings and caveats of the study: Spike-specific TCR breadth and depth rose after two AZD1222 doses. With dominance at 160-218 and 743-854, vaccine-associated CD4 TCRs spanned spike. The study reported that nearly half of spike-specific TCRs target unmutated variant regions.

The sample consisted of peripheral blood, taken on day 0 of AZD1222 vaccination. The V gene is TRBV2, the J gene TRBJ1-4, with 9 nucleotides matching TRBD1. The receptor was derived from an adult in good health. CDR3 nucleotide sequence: TGTGCCAGCAGTGAGCAGGACAGGGGAACTAATGAAAAACTGTTTTTT. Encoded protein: CASSEQDRGTNEKLFF.